The 20 T cell receptor beta chains presented below share a single source sample, sequenced in a study of identical twins. TCRdb re-called the 5' RACE reads with MiXCR, one entry per CDR3 protein. The table shows about 730,000 distinct CDR3 sequences, with around 20% occurring only once. These data were also filed under a second study, of T cells expressing NK-cell markers.

The sample comprised PBMCs. These receptors were taken from a woman under 30 in good health.

V usage is TRBV5-1 and J usage is TRBJ1-1; D not certain. Per the germline V gene, CDR1 is SGHRS and CDR2 is YFSETQ. The CDR3 has 13 residues. Trimming removed 2 bases at V and 4 bases at J, with 9 bases between. The CDR3 loop reads CASSFAAGTEAFF. CDR3 in DNA: TGCGCCAGCAGCTTCGCAGCCGGCACTGAAGCTTTCTTT.

This clonotype was seen only a few times. The chain combines TRBV25-1 with TRBJ2-1; D ambiguous. The CDR3 extends over 13 amino acids. Germline assignment: CDR1 MGHDK and CDR2 SYGVNS. Trimming removed 7 bases at V and 3 bases at J, with 10 bases between. CDR3 in DNA: TGTGCCAGCAACCCTGGGTACTACAATGAGCAGTTCTTC. Protein product: CASNPGYYNEQFF.

This clonotype was picked up many times. V is TRBV20-1 and J is TRBJ2-7, with TRBD1 identical over 11 bases. The junction had 15 bases not matched to a gene; V was cut back by 4 bases and J by 4 bases. Germline-derived CDR1 and CDR2 are DFQATT and SNEGSKA (reference sequence). The length of the CDR3 is 17 residues. CDR3 region: CSATPDRGPGREYEQYF. The CDR3 bases are TGCAGTGCTACCCCGGACAGGGGGCCGGGTAGGGAATACGAGCAGTACTTC.

The chain couples TRBV12-3 or TRBV12-4 to TRBJ2-3; a possible D gene is TRBD2 (6 bases). Trimming stripped 8 bases from V and 0 bases from J, with 12 bases between. The CDR3 length is 14 residues. The CDR3 nucleotides read TGTGCCAGCCAACCGGGACTGAGCACAGATACGCAGTATTTT. It translates to CASQPGLSTDTQYF.

V usage is TRBV20-1 and J usage is TRBJ2-1, with 9 bases identical to TRBD2. Germline V gene lookup returns CDR1 DFQATT and CDR2 SNEGSKA (reference sequence). The CDR3 is made up of 15 amino acids. V dropped 1 base and J dropped 7; count of bases not matched to a gene: 8. The CDR3 loop reads CSARVPSGIPNEQFF. In DNA form, the CDR3 reads TGCAGTGCTAGAGTACCTAGCGGGATCCCGAATGAGCAGTTCTTC.

This chain uses TRBV7-9 with TRBJ2-3; D unclear. This CDR3 is built from 15 residues. CDR1 is SEHNR, CDR2 FQNEAQ, per germline (reference sequence). V shed 0 bases and J shed 2 bases, with 9 bases lying between them. The DNA for the CDR3 is TGTGCCAGCAGCTTAGCGGAAGCAGCCACAGATACGCAGTATTTT. Residues: CASSLAEAATDTQYF.

V gene TRBV20-1 combines with J gene TRBJ2-5, with 7 nucleotides matching TRBD2. This CDR3 contains 16 residues. Germline V gene data show CDR1 as DFQATT and CDR2 as SNEGSKA (reference sequence). Germline trimming cut 3 bases from V and 2 bases from J; bases unmatched to any gene: 12. The chain's CDR3 is CSASDPGLAVQETQYF. In DNA form, the CDR3 reads TGCAGTGCTAGCGATCCGGGGCTAGCGGTACAAGAGACCCAGTACTTC.

The chain recombines TRBV12-3 or TRBV12-4 with TRBJ2-7; D is unresolved. The CDR3 runs 10 residues. V lost 8 bases, J lost 3 bases, and 5 bases lay in between. Here the CDR3 DNA reads TGTGCCAGCGCCCACTACGAGCAGTACTTC. Its translation: CASAHYEQYF.

The chain has TRBV12-3 or TRBV12-4 and TRBJ2-1; the D call may be TRBD1 or TRBD2 (6 bases each). The CDR3 runs to 15 residues. The germline V and J ends were trimmed by 6 bases and 0 bases, with 12 bases remaining between them. This CDR3 reads CASREGDSSYNEQFF. The DNA of the CDR3 is TGTGCCAGCAGGGAGGGGGATAGCTCCTACAATGAGCAGTTCTTC.

The rearrangement links TRBV15 to TRBJ1-3, with D hard to call. The CDR3 is made up of 19 amino acids. CDR1 and CDR2 (germline): LNHNV, YYDKDF (reference sequence). V gave up 1 base and J gave up 5 bases, with 24 bases separating them. This chain's CDR3 is CATSRVGRAHLQPRNTIYF. Here the CDR3 DNA reads TGTGCCACCAGCAGAGTGGGCCGGGCCCACCTTCAACCAAGAAACACCATATATTTT. The whole variable domain, filled in from reference TRBV15 and TRBJ1-3, reads DAMVIQNPRYQVTQFGKPVTLSCSQTLNHNVMYWYQQKSSQAPKLLFHYYDKDFNNEADTPDNFQSRRPNTSFCFLDIRSPGLGDTAMYLCATSRVGRAHLQPRNTIYFGEGSWLTVV.

This clonotype was seen more than once but under ten times. This chain's CDR3 is CASSGTSGGYEQFF. The DNA for the CDR3 is TGCGCCAGCAGCGGTACTAGCGGGGGATATGAGCAGTTCTTC. The chain carries TRBV5-1 and TRBJ2-1; 11 bases are shared with TRBD2. Per the germline V gene, CDR1 is SGHRS and CDR2 is YFSETQ. This CDR3 comprises 14 residues. Losses at the gene ends were 4 bases for V and 8 bases for J; bases not matched to a gene: 5. Supplemented by reference TRBV5-1 and TRBJ2-1, the full variable domain reads KAGVTQTPRYLIKTRGQQVTLSCSPISGHRSVSWYQQTPGQGLQFLFEYFSETQRNKGNFPGRFSGRQFSNSRSEMNVSTLELGDSALYLCASSGTSGGYEQFFGPGTRLTVL.

This chain links TRBV4-3 with TRBJ2-2, with a weak D call TRBD2 (5 bases). CDR3 size: 16 residues. CDR1 is LGHNA, CDR2 YSLEER, per germline. Trimming took off 1 base at V and 1 base at J, with 10 bases between the two ends. In DNA, the CDR3 is TGCGCCAGCAGCCAAGGTAGCGCCTTGAACACCGGGGAGCTGTTTTTT. This sequence encodes CASSQGSALNTGELFF.

This clonotype was seen repeatedly, ten times or more. The chain recombines TRBV20-1 with TRBJ2-1; no firm D call. The CDR3 spans 13 residues. Deletions cut 3 bases from V and 4 bases from J, with 10 bases between. The germline V gene has CDR1 DFQATT and CDR2 SNEGSKA (reference sequence). The DNA of the CDR3 is TGCAGTGCTAGCGGGCACCGTTACAATGAGCAGTTCTTC. Translating gives CSASGHRYNEQFF.

J is TRBJ2-5 and V is TRBV11-2; D is ambiguous. Germline CDR1 is SGHAT and CDR2 is FQNNGV. CDR3 length equals 12 residues. Trimming took off 5 bases at V and 5 bases at J, with 9 bases between the two ends. Here the CDR3 DNA reads TGTGCCAGCAGCCCCTTTTTGGAGACCCAGTACTTC. Encoded protein: CASSPFLETQYF.

This clonotype was seen a handful of times. The CDR3 loop is CATSPVVDRYYEQYF. The DNA of the CDR3 is TGTGCCACCAGCCCCGTCGTCGACAGATACTACGAGCAGTACTTC. V is TRBV15 and J is TRBJ2-7, with a tentative D call TRBD1 (5 bases). The germline V and J ends were trimmed by 5 bases and 3 bases, with 17 bases remaining between them. The CDR3 is made up of 15 amino acids. Per germline, CDR1 LNHNV and CDR2 YYDKDF (reference sequence).

Details on this clonotype: With a much larger clone just one base away, this may be a read error. The genes are TRBV6-1 and TRBJ1-2; 8 bases align to TRBD1. The V gene's germline CDR1 is MNHNS and CDR2 SASEGT. The CDR3 extends over 12 amino acids. The junction had 1 base not matched to a gene; V was cut back by 6 bases and J by 4 bases. CDR3 sequence reads: CASRTGVYGYTF. CDR3 DNA: TGTGCCAGCAGGACAGGGGTCTATGGCTACACCTTC.

This clonotype has a handful of counts. This rearrangement joins TRBV20-1 to TRBJ1-5, with TRBD1 matching 7 bases. This CDR3 is 16 amino acids long. Trimming took 7 bases from V and 0 from J; bases not matched to a gene: 12. Germline V gene data show CDR1 as DFQATT and CDR2 as SNEGSKA (reference sequence). CDR3 sequence: CSELGDRSYSNQPQHF. DNA of the CDR3: TGCAGTGAACTAGGGGACAGATCGTATAGCAATCAGCCCCAGCATTTT.

This clonotype was observed a few times. DNA for the CDR3: TGTGCCAGCAGTATAGCGGGATTGGGAGATACGCAGTATTTT. It codes for CASSIAGLGDTQYF. The chain recombines TRBV6-1 with TRBJ2-3; TRBD2 matches 8 bases. V was pared by 5 bases and J by 5 bases, with 6 bases of the junction left unmatched. The germline gives CDR1 MNHNS, CDR2 SASEGT. This CDR3 region has 14 residues.

This clonotype was counted many times. The chain employs TRBV20-1 and TRBJ2-3; no clear D gene. The V gene lost 6 bases and the J gene lost 2 bases, with 21 bases spanning the gap. The CDR3 has 16 residues. Per germline, CDR1 DFQATT and CDR2 SNEGSKA (reference sequence). CDR3 bases: TGCAGTGCCAGTGGGGTGGCGAGTAAAGACACAGATACGCAGTATTTT. Protein: CSASGVASKDTDTQYF.

This clonotype was detected only a few times. V usage is TRBV18 and J usage is TRBJ2-7, with no clear D. V was pared by 3 bases and J by 5 bases, with 14 bases between. Germline V gene lookup returns CDR1 KGHSH and CDR2 LQKENI. The CDR3 spans 14 residues. CDR3: CASSPTRQFHEQYF. CDR3 nucleotides: TGTGCCAGCTCACCCACACGGCAGTTCCACGAGCAGTACTTC.